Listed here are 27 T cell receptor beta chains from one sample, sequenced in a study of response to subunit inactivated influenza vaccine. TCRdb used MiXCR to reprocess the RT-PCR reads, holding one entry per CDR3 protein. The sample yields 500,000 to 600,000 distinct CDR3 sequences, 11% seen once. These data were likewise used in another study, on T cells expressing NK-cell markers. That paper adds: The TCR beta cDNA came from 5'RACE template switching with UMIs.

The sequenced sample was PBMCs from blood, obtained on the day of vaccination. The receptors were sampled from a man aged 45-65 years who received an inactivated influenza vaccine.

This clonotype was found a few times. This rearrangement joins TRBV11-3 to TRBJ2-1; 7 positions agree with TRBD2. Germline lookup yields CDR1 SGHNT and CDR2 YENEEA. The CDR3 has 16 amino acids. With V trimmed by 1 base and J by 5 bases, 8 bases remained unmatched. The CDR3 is CASSLASGLPNNEQFF. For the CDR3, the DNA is TGTGCCAGCAGCTTAGCTTCGGGACTACCTAACAATGAGCAGTTCTTC.

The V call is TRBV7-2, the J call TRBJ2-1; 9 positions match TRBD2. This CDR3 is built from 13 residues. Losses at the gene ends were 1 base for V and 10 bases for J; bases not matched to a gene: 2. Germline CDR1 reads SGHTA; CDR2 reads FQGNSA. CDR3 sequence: CASSLGLAEEQFF. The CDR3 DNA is TGTGCCAGCAGCTTAGGACTAGCGGAAGAGCAGTTCTTC.

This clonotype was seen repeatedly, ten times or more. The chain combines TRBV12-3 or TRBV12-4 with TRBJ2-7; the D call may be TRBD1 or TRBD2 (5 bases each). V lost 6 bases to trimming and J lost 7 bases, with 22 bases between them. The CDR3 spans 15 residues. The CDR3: CASSQKGPPLFEQYF. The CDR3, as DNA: TGTGCCAGCAGCCAGAAGGGACCGCCGCTCTTTGAGCAGTACTTC.

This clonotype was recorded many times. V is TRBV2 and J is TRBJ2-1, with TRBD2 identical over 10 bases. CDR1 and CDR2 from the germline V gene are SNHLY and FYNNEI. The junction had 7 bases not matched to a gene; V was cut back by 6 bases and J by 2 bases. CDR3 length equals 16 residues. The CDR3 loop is CASSPGLAITYNEQFF. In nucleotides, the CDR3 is TGTGCCAGCAGCCCGGGACTAGCGATTACCTACAATGAGCAGTTCTTC.

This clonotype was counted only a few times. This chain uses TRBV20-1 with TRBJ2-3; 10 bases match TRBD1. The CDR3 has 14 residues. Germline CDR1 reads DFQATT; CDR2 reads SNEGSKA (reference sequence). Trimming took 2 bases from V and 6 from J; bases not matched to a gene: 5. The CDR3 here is CSARWDRGGDTQYF. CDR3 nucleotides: TGCAGTGCTAGATGGGACAGGGGAGGTGATACGCAGTATTTT.

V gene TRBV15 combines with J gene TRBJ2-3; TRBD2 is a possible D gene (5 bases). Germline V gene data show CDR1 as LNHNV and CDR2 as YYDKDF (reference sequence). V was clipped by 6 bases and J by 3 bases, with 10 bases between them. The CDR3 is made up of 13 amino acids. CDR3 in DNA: TGTGCCACCAGGGCTAGCCGAACAGATACGCAGTATTTT. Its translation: CATRASRTDTQYF.

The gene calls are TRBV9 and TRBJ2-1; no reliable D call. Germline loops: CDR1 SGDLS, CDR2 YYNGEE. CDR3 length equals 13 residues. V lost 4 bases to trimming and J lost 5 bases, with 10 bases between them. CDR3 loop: CASSPRINNEQFF. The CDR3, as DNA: TGTGCCAGCAGCCCAAGGATCAACAATGAGCAGTTCTTC.

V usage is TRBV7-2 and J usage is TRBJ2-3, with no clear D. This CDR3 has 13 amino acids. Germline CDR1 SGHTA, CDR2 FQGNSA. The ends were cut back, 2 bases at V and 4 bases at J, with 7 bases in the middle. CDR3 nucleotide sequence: TGTGCCAGCAGCTTATTTATCGCAGATACGCAGTATTTT. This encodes CASSLFIADTQYF. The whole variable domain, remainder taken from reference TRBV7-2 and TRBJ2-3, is GAGVSQSPSNKVTEKGKDVELRCDPISGHTALYWYRQSLGQGLEFLIYFQGNSAPDKSGLPSDRFSAERTGGSVSTLTIQRTQQEDSAVYLCASSLFIADTQYFGPGTRLTVL.

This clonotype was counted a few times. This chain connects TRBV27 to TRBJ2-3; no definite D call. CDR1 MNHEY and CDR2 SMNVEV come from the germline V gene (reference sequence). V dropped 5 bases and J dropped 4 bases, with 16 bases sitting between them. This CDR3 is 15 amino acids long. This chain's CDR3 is CASSPDSTWADTQYF. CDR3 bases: TGTGCCAGCAGTCCTGATAGCACTTGGGCAGATACGCAGTATTTT.

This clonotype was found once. CDR3 region: CASSNQGQGATGELFF. CDR3 DNA: TGCGCCAGCAGTAACCAGGGACAGGGGGCGACCGGGGAGCTGTTTTTT. The rearrangement joins TRBV10-1 to TRBJ2-2; 12 positions agree with TRBD1. The CDR3 is 16 residues long. The trim removed 5 bases at V and 5 bases at J, leaving 6 bases unmatched. CDR1 is WNHNN and CDR2 is SYGVQD in the germline V gene (reference sequence).

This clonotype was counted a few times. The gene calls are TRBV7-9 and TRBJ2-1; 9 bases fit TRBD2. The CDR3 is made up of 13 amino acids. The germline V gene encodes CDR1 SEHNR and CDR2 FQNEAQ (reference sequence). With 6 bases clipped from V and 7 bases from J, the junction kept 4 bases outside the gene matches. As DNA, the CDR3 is TGTGCCAGCAGGATCAGCGGGAGGAATGAGCAGTTCTTC. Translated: CASRISGRNEQFF.

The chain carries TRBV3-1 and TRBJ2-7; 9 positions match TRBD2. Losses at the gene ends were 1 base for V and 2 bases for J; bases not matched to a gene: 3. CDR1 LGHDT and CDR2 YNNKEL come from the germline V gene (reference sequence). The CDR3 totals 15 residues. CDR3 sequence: CASSQGPSGTYEQYF. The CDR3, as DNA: TGTGCCAGCAGCCAAGGTCCTAGCGGGACCTACGAGCAGTACTTC.

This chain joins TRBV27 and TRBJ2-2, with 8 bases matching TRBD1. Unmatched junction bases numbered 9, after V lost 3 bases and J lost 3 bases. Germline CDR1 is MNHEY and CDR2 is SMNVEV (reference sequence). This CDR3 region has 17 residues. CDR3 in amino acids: CASSLLFRGPHTGELFF. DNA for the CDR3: TGTGCCAGCAGTTTGCTTTTCAGGGGGCCCCACACCGGGGAGCTGTTTTTT.

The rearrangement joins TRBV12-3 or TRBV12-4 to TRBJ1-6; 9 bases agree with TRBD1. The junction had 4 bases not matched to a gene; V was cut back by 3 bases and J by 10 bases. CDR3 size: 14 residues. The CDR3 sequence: CASSFGDRDSPLHF. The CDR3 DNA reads TGTGCCAGCAGTTTCGGGGACAGGGACTCACCCCTCCACTTT.

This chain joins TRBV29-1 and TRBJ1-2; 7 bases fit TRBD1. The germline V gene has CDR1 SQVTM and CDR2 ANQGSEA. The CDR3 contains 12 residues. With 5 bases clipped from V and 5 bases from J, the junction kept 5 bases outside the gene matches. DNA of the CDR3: TGCAGCGTTCAGGGGGGACGATATGGCTACACCTTC. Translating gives CSVQGGRYGYTF.

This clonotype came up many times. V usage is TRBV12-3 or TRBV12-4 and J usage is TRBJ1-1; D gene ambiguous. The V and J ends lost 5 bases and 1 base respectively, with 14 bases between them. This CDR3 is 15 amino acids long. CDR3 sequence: CASSPSGFPNTEAFF. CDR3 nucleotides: TGTGCCAGCAGTCCATCGGGCTTCCCGAACACTGAAGCTTTCTTT.

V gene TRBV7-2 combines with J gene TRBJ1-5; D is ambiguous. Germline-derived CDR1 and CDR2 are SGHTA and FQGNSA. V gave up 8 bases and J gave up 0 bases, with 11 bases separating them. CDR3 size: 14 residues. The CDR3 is CASAREHSNQPQHF. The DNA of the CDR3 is TGTGCCAGCGCGAGGGAACATAGCAATCAGCCCCAGCATTTT. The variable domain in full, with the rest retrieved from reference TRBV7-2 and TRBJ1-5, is GAGVSQSPSNKVTEKGKDVELRCDPISGHTALYWYRQSLGQGLEFLIYFQGNSAPDKSGLPSDRFSAERTGGSVSTLTIQRTQQEDSAVYLCASAREHSNQPQHFGDGTRLSIL.

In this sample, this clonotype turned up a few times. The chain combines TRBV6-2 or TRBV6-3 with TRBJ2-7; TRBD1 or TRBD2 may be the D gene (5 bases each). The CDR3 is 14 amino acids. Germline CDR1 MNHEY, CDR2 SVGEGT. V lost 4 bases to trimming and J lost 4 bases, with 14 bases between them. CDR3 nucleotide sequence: TGTGCCAGCAGTTTTCACCGGGACCCTTACGAGCAGTACTTC. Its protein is CASSFHRDPYEQYF.

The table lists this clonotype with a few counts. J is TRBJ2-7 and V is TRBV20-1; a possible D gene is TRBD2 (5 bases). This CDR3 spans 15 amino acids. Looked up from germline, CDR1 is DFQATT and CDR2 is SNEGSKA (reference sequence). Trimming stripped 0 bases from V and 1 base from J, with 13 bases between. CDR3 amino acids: CSARDYRGRSYEQYF. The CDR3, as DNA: TGCAGTGCTAGAGATTACCGGGGAAGGTCCTACGAGCAGTACTTC.

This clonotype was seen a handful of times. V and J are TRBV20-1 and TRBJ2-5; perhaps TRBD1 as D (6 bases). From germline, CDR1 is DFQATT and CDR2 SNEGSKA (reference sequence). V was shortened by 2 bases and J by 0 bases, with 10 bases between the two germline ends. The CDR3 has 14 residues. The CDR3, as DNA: TGCAGTGCTAGAAGTTGGACAGACCAAGAGACCCAGTACTTC. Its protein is CSARSWTDQETQYF.

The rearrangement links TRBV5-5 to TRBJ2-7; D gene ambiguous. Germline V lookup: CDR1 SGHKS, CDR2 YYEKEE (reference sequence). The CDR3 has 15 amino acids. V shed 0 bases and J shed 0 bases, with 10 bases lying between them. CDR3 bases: TGTGCCAGCAGCTTGGAGGCAGGTTACTCCTACGAGCAGTACTTC. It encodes CASSLEAGYSYEQYF. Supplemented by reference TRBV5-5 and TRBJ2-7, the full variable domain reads DAGVTQSPTHLIKTRGQQVTLRCSPISGHKSVSWYQQVLGQGPQFIFQYYEKEERGRGNFPDRFSARQFPNYSSELNVNALLLGDSALYLCASSLEAGYSYEQYFGPGTRLTVT.

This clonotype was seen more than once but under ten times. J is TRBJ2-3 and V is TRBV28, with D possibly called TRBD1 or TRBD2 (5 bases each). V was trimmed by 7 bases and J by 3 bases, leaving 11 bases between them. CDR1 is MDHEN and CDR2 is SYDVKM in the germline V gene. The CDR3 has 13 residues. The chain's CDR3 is CASKKWGTDTQYF. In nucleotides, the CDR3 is TGTGCCAGCAAAAAGTGGGGGACAGATACGCAGTATTTT.

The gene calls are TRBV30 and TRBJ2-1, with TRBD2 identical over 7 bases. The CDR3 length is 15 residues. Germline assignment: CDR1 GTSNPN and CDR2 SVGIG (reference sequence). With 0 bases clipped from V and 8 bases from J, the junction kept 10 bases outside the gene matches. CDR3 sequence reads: CAWSVGGGSFDEQFF. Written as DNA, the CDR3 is TGTGCCTGGAGTGTGGGTGGCGGGAGTTTCGATGAGCAGTTCTTC.

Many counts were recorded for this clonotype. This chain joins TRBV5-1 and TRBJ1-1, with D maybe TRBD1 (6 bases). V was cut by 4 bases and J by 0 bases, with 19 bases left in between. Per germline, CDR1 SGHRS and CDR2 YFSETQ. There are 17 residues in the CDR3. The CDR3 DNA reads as TGCGCCAGCAGCCCCAGACCACCGACAGGAGTGAACACTGAAGCTTTCTTT. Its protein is CASSPRPPTGVNTEAFF.

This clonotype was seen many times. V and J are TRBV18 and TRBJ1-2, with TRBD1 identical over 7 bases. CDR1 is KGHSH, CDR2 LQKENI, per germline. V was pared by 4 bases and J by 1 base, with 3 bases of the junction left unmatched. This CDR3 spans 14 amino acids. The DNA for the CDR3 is TGTGCCAGCTCACAGGGACAGAGTAACTATGGCTACACCTTC. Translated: CASSQGQSNYGYTF.

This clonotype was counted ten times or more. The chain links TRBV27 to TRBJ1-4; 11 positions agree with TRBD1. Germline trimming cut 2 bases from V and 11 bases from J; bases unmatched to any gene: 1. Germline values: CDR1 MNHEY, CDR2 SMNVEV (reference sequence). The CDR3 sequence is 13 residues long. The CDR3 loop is CASSLGQGAKLFF. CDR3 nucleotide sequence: TGTGCCAGCAGTTTAGGACAGGGGGCCAAACTGTTTTTT.

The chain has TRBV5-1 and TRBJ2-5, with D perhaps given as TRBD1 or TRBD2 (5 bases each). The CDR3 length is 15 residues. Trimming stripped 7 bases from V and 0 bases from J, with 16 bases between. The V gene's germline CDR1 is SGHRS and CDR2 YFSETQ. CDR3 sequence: CASGQYGRDQETQYF. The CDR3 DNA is TGCGCCAGCGGACAATATGGGCGGGACCAAGAGACCCAGTACTTC.